The 27 T cell receptor beta chains below come from one sample, sequenced in a study of shared clonotypes between healthy human individuals. The repertoire was sequenced with immunoSEQ multiplex PCR; TCRdb's copy has only in-frame clones and lacks some. The sample carries 980,000 or so clones, around 80% recorded once. Sequencing was performed on memory CD4+ T cells sorted from blood. Subset reported: CD45RA-negative fraction. All receptors come from a young man in good health.

This chain connects TRBV5-4 to TRBJ1-6, with unresolved D. Germline V gene sequence: CDR1 SGHNT, CDR2 YYREEE (reference sequence). The CDR3 has 14 residues. The V end was cut by 3 bases, the J end by 0 bases, with 4 bases between. The CDR3 DNA reads as TGTGCCAGCAGCTCTAGCTCCTATAATTCACCCCTCCACTTT. This sequence encodes CASSSSSYNSPLHF.

This chain connects TRBV6-1 to TRBJ2-7, with D tentatively TRBD2 (5 bases). Trimming stripped 6 bases from V and 7 bases from J, with 10 bases between. The CDR3 has 11 residues. Germline loops: CDR1 MNHNS, CDR2 SASEGT. The CDR3 DNA is TGTGCCAGCAGGTGGGAGTCGGAGCAGTACTTC. Translation: CASRWESEQYF.

This chain joins TRBV6-5 and TRBJ2-7; 7 positions match TRBD1. The CDR3 runs 14 residues. V lost 10 bases, J lost 0 bases, and 9 bases stayed unmatched. Germline assignment: CDR1 MNHEY and CDR2 SVGAGI. In nucleotides, the CDR3 is TGTGCCACCCAGACAGGGCGGTTCTCCTACGAGCAGTACTTC. This translates into CATQTGRFSYEQYF.

This chain connects TRBV7-2 to TRBJ1-2, with no clear D. Germline CDR1 reads SGHTA; CDR2 reads FQGNSA. V lost 5 bases and J 6 bases, leaving 13 bases between the germline ends. This CDR3 contains 13 residues. The CDR3 DNA reads as TGTGCCAGCAGCCCGTCGAAGCTTAATGGCTACACCTTC. Amino acids: CASSPSKLNGYTF.

The V call is TRBV5-1, the J call TRBJ2-7; 10 nucleotides agree with TRBD2. The CDR3 contains 15 residues. In germline, CDR1 is SGHRS, CDR2 YFSETQ. Trimming cost V 4 bases and J 4 bases; bases outside gene matches: 8. This CDR3 reads CASSPKTSGPYEQYF. The DNA of the CDR3 is TGCGCCAGCAGCCCTAAGACTAGCGGGCCATACGAGCAGTACTTC.

The V and J genes are TRBV11-3 and TRBJ1-3; D is unresolved. The germline V gene has CDR1 SGHNT and CDR2 YENEEA. Trimming removed 6 bases from V and 0 bases from J, with 12 bases in between. The CDR3 extends over 15 amino acids. The CDR3 reads CASRTTAPSGNTIYF. DNA for the CDR3: TGTGCCAGCAGAACGACCGCTCCCTCTGGAAACACCATATATTTT.

The chain joins TRBV6-5 to TRBJ2-7, with D perhaps TRBD1 (6 bases). Trimming cost V 6 bases and J 7 bases, with 16 bases left between them. Germline V lookup: CDR1 MNHEY, CDR2 SVGAGI. This CDR3 region has 13 residues. CDR3 protein: CASSEQGMGEQYF. The CDR3 coding sequence is TGTGCCAGCAGCGAACAGGGCATGGGTGAGCAGTACTTC.

The chain carries TRBV19 and TRBJ1-5; 12 bases map to TRBD1. Germline CDR1 is LNHDA and CDR2 is SQIVND (reference sequence). V was pared by 5 bases and J by 2 bases, with 13 bases of the junction left unmatched. The CDR3 is 19 residues long. CDR3 nucleotide sequence: TGTGCCAGTAGTCCGACGGCCGGGACAGGGGGCTATGGCAATCAGCCCCAGCATTTT. Its translation is CASSPTAGTGGYGNQPQHF.

V and J are TRBV5-5 and TRBJ2-3; possibly TRBD2 for D (6 bases). Germline V lookup: CDR1 SGHKS, CDR2 YYEKEE (reference sequence). CDR3 length: 16 amino acids. V lost 6 bases and J 0 bases, leaving 17 bases between the germline ends. CDR3 DNA sequence: TGTGCCAGCACCCAGAGGAGGGATACTAGCACAGATACGCAGTATTTT. Residues: CASTQRRDTSTDTQYF.

The CDR3 sequence: CASSQGGAPNSPLHF. As DNA, the CDR3 is TGTGCCAGCAGCCAGGGGGGCGCACCCAATTCACCCCTCCACTTT. The V and J genes are TRBV14 and TRBJ1-6; maybe TRBD1 (6 bases). The CDR3 is 15 amino acids. CDR1 SGHDN and CDR2 FVKESK come from the germline V gene. Deletions cut 3 bases from V and 7 bases from J, with 13 bases between.

The V and J genes are TRBV28 and TRBJ1-5; perhaps TRBD1 as D (5 bases). The CDR3 has 16 amino acids. Trimming took 4 bases from V and 2 from J, leaving 15 bases between them. Looked up from germline, CDR1 is MDHEN and CDR2 is SYDVKM. The CDR3: CASSSSRAVGNQPQHF. CDR3 bases: TGTGCCAGCAGTTCGAGCAGGGCTGTTGGCAATCAGCCCCAGCATTTT.

V gene TRBV6-5 combines with J gene TRBJ2-7, with D tentatively TRBD2 (5 bases). The germline gives CDR1 MNHEY, CDR2 SVGAGI. The V end was cut by 0 bases, the J end by 2 bases, with 14 bases between. CDR3 size: 16 residues. The CDR3 loop is CASSYSRATQAYEQYF. The CDR3 bases are TGTGCCAGCAGTTACTCGAGGGCGACCCAAGCCTACGAGCAGTACTTC.

The CDR3 sequence: CASSLYGGNEQFF. As DNA, the CDR3 is TGTGCCAGCAGCTTGTATGGCGGGAACGAGCAGTTCTTC. The chain employs TRBV7-9 and TRBJ2-1, with D perhaps TRBD2 (6 bases). The CDR3 sequence is 13 residues long. Germline CDR1 and CDR2: SEHNR and FQNEAQ (reference sequence). V gave up 3 bases and J gave up 10 bases, with 13 bases separating them.

V gene TRBV9 combines with J gene TRBJ2-3; D is perhaps TRBD2 (6 bases). The CDR3 has 16 residues. CDR1 is SGDLS and CDR2 is YYNGEE in the germline V gene. V was cut by 4 bases and J by 4 bases, with 19 bases left in between. Here the CDR3 reads CASSLLGGVGADTQYF. The CDR3, as DNA: TGTGCCAGCAGCCTTCTCGGGGGAGTCGGTGCAGATACGCAGTATTTT. Combining the CDR3 with reference TRBV9 and TRBJ2-3 gives the whole variable domain DSGVTQTPKHLITATGQRVTLRCSPRSGDLSVYWYQQSLDQGLQFLIQYYNGEERAKGNILERFSAQQFPDLHSELNLSSLELGDSALYFCASSLLGGVGADTQYFGPGTRLTVL.

The CDR3: CASSRTGHAQPQHF. The CDR3 bases are TGTGCCAGCAGCCGGACAGGGCATGCCCAGCCCCAGCATTTT. The V and J genes are TRBV28 and TRBJ1-5, with 8 bases fitting TRBD1. The trim removed 6 bases at V and 7 bases at J, leaving 8 bases unmatched. Germline values: CDR1 MDHEN, CDR2 SYDVKM. The length of the CDR3 is 14 residues.

This clone appeared once. V and J are TRBV2 and TRBJ2-7; 7 nucleotides align to TRBD1. The CDR3 sequence is 14 residues long. Germline V lookup: CDR1 SNHLY, CDR2 FYNNEI. Trimming took 4 bases from V and 6 from J; bases not matched to a gene: 9. The CDR3 bases are TGTGCCAGCAGTGCCCCGGGACAGTCCCTCGAGCAGTACTTC. Translated, it gives CASSAPGQSLEQYF. The variable domain in full, with the rest retrieved from reference TRBV2 and TRBJ2-7, is EPEVTQTPSHQVTQMGQEVILRCVPISNHLYFYWYRQILGQKVEFLVSFYNNEISEKSEIFDDQFSVERPDGSNFTLKIRSTKLEDSAMYFCASSAPGQSLEQYFGPGTRLTVT.

The chain joins TRBV4-1 to TRBJ2-5; 9 bases align to TRBD2. This CDR3 has 16 residues. With 4 bases clipped from V and 5 bases from J, the junction kept 11 bases outside the gene matches. Germline CDR1 reads MGHRA; CDR2 reads YSYEKL. The CDR3 DNA is TGCGCCAGCAGCCGAGACATATCTAGCGGGGAGGAGACCCAGTACTTC. This sequence encodes CASSRDISSGEETQYF.

This clone was picked up a small number of times. The rearrangement links TRBV6-6 to TRBJ2-7; weak D call: TRBD1 (6 bases). The CDR3 totals 15 residues. With 0 bases removed from V and 0 bases from J, the gap between germline ends came to 9 bases. Germline loops: CDR1 MNHNY, CDR2 SVGAGI (reference sequence). CDR3 nucleotides: TGTGCCAGCAGTTACTCGCAGGGGCGCTCCTACGAGCAGTACTTC. This sequence encodes CASSYSQGRSYEQYF.

The gene calls are TRBV7-9 and TRBJ2-5, with 11 positions matching TRBD2. Germline V gene lookup returns CDR1 SEHNR and CDR2 FQNEAQ (reference sequence). The CDR3 sequence is 16 residues long. The V and J ends lost 3 bases and 2 bases, in that order; junction bases with no gene match: 5. The CDR3 DNA follows: TGTGCCAGCAGCTTCGGACTAGCGGGTCTGCAAGAGACCCAGTACTTC. Its translation: CASSFGLAGLQETQYF.

To note about this clone: At one boundary the junction diverges from the germline segment, which might be a read error. V usage is TRBV30 and J usage is TRBJ2-2; 7 bases fit TRBD1. The CDR3 totals 13 residues. Germline V gene sequence: CDR1 GTSNPN, CDR2 SVGIG (reference sequence). The CDR3 DNA follows: TGTACCTGGAGTGCCACAGGGGCCGGGGAGCTGTTTTTT. It specifies CTWSATGAGELFF.

The chain carries TRBV2 and TRBJ1-1; tentatively, D is TRBD1 (6 bases). The V end was cut by 8 bases, the J end by 3 bases, with 16 bases between. The CDR3 is 14 amino acids. CDR1 and CDR2 from the germline V gene are SNHLY and FYNNEI. CDR3 amino acids: CASCEGGGYTEAFF. The CDR3 DNA reads TGTGCCAGCTGCGAGGGGGGCGGGTACACTGAAGCTTTCTTT. Together with reference TRBV2 and TRBJ1-1, the CDR3 gives the full variable domain: EPEVTQTPSHQVTQMGQEVILRCVPISNHLYFYWYRQILGQKVEFLVSFYNNEISEKSEIFDDQFSVERPDGSNFTLKIRSTKLEDSAMYFCASCEGGGYTEAFFGQGTRLTVV.

The V call is TRBV19, the J call TRBJ1-2; possible D gene TRBD1, 6 bases. The CDR3 is 15 amino acids. CDR1 and CDR2 (germline): LNHDA, SQIVND (reference sequence). Trimming shortened V by 6 bases and J by 0 bases, and 14 bases separated the two germline ends. CDR3 sequence reads: CASRPKDSPNYGYTF. The CDR3 DNA is TGTGCCAGTAGACCCAAGGACAGTCCTAACTATGGCTACACCTTC. The full variable domain, its missing parts supplied by reference TRBV19 and TRBJ1-2, is DGGITQSPKYLFRKEGQNVTLSCEQNLNHDAMYWYRQDPGQGLRLIYYSQIVNDFQKGDIAEGYSVSREKKESFPLTVTSAQKNPTAFYLCASRPKDSPNYGYTFGSGTRLTVV.

The V gene is TRBV2, the J gene TRBJ2-3; 8 bases map to TRBD2. Trimming took 6 bases from V and 2 from J; bases not matched to a gene: 7. In germline, CDR1 is SNHLY, CDR2 FYNNEI. This CDR3 has 15 amino acids. This CDR3 reads CASSGAGVITDTQYF. CDR3 coding DNA: TGTGCCAGCAGCGGAGCGGGAGTGATCACAGATACGCAGTATTTT.

In nucleotides, the CDR3 is TGCGCCAGCAGCGGCGGACTAGCGGGAGTCGAGCAGTACTTC. Translated, it gives CASSGGLAGVEQYF. The chain links TRBV5-1 to TRBJ2-7, with 13 bases that match TRBD2. The length of the CDR3 is 14 residues. Trimming took 4 bases from V and 6 from J; bases not matched to a gene: 4. Looked up from germline, CDR1 is SGHRS and CDR2 is YFSETQ.

The CDR3 sequence is CASSIVGAGHTDTQYF. For the CDR3, the DNA is TGTGCCAGTAGTATAGTCGGAGCGGGACACACAGATACGCAGTATTTT. This chain uses TRBV19 with TRBJ2-3; a possible D gene is TRBD2 (7 bases). The ends were cut back, 1 base at V and 2 bases at J, with 13 bases in the middle. The CDR3 totals 16 residues. The V gene's germline CDR1 is LNHDA and CDR2 SQIVND (reference sequence).

The chain links TRBV19 to TRBJ1-5; 8 bases are a match to TRBD1. V lost 5 bases and J lost 3; bases outside the gene matches: 3. Per the germline V gene, CDR1 is LNHDA and CDR2 is SQIVND (reference sequence). This CDR3 is 14 amino acids long. Here the CDR3 reads CASSGQGHNQPQHF. The CDR3 region has the DNA TGTGCCAGTAGTGGACAGGGTCACAATCAGCCCCAGCATTTT.

The chain carries TRBV6-6 and TRBJ2-3, with D unclear. Trimming removed 7 bases at V and 0 bases at J, with 11 bases between. The V gene's germline CDR1 is MNHNY and CDR2 SVGAGI (reference sequence). There are 14 residues in the CDR3. CDR3 sequence (DNA): TGTGCCAGCACCCCGTTTTCTAGCACAGATACGCAGTATTTT. Its protein product is CASTPFSSTDTQYF.